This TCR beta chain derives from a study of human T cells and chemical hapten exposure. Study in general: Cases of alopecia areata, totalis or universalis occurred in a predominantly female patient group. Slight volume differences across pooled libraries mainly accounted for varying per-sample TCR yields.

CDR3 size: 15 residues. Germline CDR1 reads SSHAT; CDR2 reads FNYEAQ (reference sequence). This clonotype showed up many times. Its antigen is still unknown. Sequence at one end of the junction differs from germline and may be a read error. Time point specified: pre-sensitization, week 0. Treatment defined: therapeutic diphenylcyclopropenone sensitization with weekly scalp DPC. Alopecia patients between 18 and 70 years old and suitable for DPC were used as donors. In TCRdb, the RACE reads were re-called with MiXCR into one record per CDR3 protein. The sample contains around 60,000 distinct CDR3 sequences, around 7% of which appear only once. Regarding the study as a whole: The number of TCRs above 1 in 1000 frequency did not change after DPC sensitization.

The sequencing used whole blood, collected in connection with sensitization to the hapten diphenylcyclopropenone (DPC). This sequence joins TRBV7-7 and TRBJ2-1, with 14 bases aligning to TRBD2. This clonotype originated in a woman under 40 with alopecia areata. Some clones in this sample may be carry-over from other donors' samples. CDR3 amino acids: CASSPGLAGDNEQFF. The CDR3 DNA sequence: TGTGCTAGCAGCCCGGGACTAGCGGGGGACAATGAGCAGTTCTTC.